The subject of this entry is one T cell receptor beta chain. What this receptor recognizes is not known. No much larger clone exists at a distance of one base, and base qualities are not known. This same CDR3 is encoded by further DNA sequences in the sample. The sample comes from a study of blood T cell repertoires in COVID-19 (TCRdb year 2020). With regard to the full study: Collaborator samples came from the United States, Italy and Spain and covered acute and convalescent phases of COVID-19. The prospective study material was composed of cDNA or gDNA derived from T cells, B-cell-depleted T cells, or PBMCs. The dataset comprised deeply sampled blood TCRbeta repertoires from subjects exposed to, actively infected with, or recovered from COVID-19. Where available, HLA class I and class II types were obtained from metadata supplied by the sample provider rather than from assay-based typing. Nearly every sample came with metadata listing a de-identified subject ID, COVID-19 status, age in years and sex. Samples came from the ongoing ImmuneRACE study (first 160 participants) plus 1,254 subjects from 6 global collaborators. The repertoires were released in a freely available public database intended as a resource for research on the immune response to SARS-CoV-2.

Collaborating institutions collected whole blood in K2EDTA tubes following their own protocols. For TCRbeta analysis, collaborator samples were shipped as frozen whole blood, as isolated PBMCs, or as DNA extracted from either sample type. TCRbeta CDR3 regions were amplified from genomic DNA by means of the immunoSEQ Assay, a bias-controlled multiplex PCR. On the authors' methods: The number of nucleated cells in each sample was estimated from the amplification of reference gene primers within the assay. Sequence reads were collapsed and filtered to measure the absolute abundance of every unique TCRbeta CDR3 rearrangement. Productive Simpson clonality was computed per sample as the square root of Simpson's diversity index over productive rearrangements. TCRdb took this table from immuneACCESS and kept in-frame rearrangements with V and J called. Such tables lack part of the clones; where checked against another copy, unresolved V genes explain under half of the gap, and the rest is unexplained. V and J calls and clone size come straight from that table; D and trimming were deduced from the DNA. For this sample there are 150,000 or so clones; about 86% appear just once. Clones ranked in the top ten supply 7% to 10% of the sample.

V and J are truncated by 0 bases and 1 base respectively, leaving an intervening sequence of 7 bases. The germline V gene yields SGHRS for CDR1 and YFSETQ for CDR2. The CDR3 holds 14 amino acids from the cysteine to the phenylalanine. Only CDR3 DNA remains: 42 bases, in frame from the first base. Summary of the overall study and its limitations: Clinical and demographic metadata were provided uncurated, with the amount varying by source and participant.

The sequence is built from TRBV5-1 and TRBJ1-1; the D gene cannot be resolved reliably. The sequenced material came from peripheral blood. This clonotype was obtained from a woman aged 55-75 years with acute or convalescent COVID-19. The DNA sequence is given as TGCGCCAGCAGCTTGGGAGCGGGGAACACTGAAGCTTTCTTT. It encodes CASSLGAGNTEAFF.